This TCR beta chain is from a study of human T cells and chemical hapten exposure. Unfractionated whole blood yielded total RNA. TCRdb used MiXCR to reprocess the 5' RACE reads, holding one entry per CDR3 protein. The sample carries approximately 140,000 distinct CDR3 sequences, around 4.1% recorded once. Germline CDR1 SGHRS, CDR2 YFSETQ. CDR3 size: 14 residues. V lost 0 bases to trimming and J lost 5 bases, with 10 bases between them. This clonotype came up many times. The receptor's source is a female donor in good health. This chain joins TRBV5-1 and TRBJ2-3; D ambiguous. As DNA, the CDR3 is TGCGCCAGCAGCTTGGAAGGCTCCGTAGATACGCAGTATTTT. Amino acid sequence: CASSLEGSVDTQYF.